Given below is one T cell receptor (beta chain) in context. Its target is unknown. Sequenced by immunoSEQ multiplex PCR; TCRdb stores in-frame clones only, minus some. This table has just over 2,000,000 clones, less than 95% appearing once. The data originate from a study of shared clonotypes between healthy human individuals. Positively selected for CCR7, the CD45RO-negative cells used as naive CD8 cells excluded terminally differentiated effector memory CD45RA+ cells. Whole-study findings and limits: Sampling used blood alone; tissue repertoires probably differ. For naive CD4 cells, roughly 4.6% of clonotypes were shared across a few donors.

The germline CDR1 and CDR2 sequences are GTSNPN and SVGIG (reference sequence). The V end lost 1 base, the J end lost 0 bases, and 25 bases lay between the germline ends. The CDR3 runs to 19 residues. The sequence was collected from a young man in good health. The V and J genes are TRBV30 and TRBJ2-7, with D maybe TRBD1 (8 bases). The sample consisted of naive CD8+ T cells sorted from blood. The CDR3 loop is CAWSGFLDREGLVSYEQYF. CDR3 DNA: TGTGCCTGGAGTGGCTTCTTGGACAGGGAGGGCCTAGTCTCCTACGAGCAGTACTTC. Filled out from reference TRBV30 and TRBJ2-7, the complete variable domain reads SQTIHQWPATLVQPVGSPLSLECTVEGTSNPNLYWYRQAAGRGLQLLFYSVGIGQISSEVPQNLSASRPQDRQFILSSKKLLLSDSGFYLCAWSGFLDREGLVSYEQYFGPGTRLTVT.